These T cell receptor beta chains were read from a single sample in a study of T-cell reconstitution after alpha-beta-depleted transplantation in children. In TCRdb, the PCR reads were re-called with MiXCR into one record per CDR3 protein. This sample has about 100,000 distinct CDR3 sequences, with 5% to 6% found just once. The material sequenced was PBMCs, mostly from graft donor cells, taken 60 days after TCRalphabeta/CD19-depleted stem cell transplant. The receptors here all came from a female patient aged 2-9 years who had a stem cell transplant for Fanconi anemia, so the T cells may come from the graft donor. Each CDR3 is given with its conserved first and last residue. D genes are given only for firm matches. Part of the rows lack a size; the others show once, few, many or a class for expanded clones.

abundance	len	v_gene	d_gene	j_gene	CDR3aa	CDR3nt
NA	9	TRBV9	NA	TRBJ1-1	CASTLRAFF	TGTGCCAGCACCCTCAGAGCTTTCTTT
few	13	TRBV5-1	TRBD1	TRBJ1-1	CASWGQGGTEAFF	TGCGCCAGCTGGGGACAGGGGGGTACTGAAGCTTTCTTT
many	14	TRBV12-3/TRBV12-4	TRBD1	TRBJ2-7	CASSPRTGYYEQYF	TGTGCCAGCAGTCCGCGGACAGGTTACTACGAGCAGTACTTC
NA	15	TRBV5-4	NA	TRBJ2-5	CASSLPGGLQETQYF	TGTGCCAGCAGCCTGCCCGGGGGCCTACAAGAGACCCAGTACTTC
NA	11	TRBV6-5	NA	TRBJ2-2	CASIAAGELFF	TGTGCCAGCATAGCTGCCGGGGAGCTGTTTTTT
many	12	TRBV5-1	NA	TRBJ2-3	CASSLDSRTQYF	TGCGCCAGCAGCTTGGACAGCAGGACGCAGTATTTT
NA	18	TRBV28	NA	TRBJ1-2	CASSRLTGASRDVYGYTF	TGTGCCAGCAGCCGTCTGACAGGCGCTAGCCGGGATGTCTATGGCTACACCTTC
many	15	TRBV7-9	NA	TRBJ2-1	CASSLDQTPYNEQFF	TGTGCCAGCAGCTTAGATCAGACCCCTTACAATGAGCAGTTCTTC
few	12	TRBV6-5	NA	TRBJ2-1	CASSYDNNEQFF	TGTGCCAGCAGTTACGACAACAATGAGCAGTTCTTC
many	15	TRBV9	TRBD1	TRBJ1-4	CASSVQGATNEKLFF	TGTGCCAGCAGCGTTCAGGGGGCAACTAATGAAAAACTGTTTTTT
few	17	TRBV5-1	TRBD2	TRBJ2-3	CASSWLLAGGPTDTQYF	TGCGCCAGCAGCTGGTTACTAGCGGGGGGGCCCACAGATACGCAGTATTTT
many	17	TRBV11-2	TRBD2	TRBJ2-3	CASSEKVLAGGPDTQYF	TGTGCCAGCAGCGAGAAGGTCCTAGCGGGAGGGCCAGATACGCAGTATTTT
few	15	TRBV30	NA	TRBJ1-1	CAWSVTTPLNTEAFF	TGTGCCTGGAGTGTAACCACCCCATTGAACACTGAAGCTTTCTTT
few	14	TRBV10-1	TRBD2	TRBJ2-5	CASSEAGRGETQYF	TGCGCCAGCAGTGAAGCGGGACGAGGAGAGACCCAGTACTTC
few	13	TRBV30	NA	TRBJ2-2	CAWSVGGTGELFF	TGTGCCTGGAGTGTAGGGGGCACCGGGGAGCTGTTTTTT
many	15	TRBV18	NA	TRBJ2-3	CASSPLGQPTDTQYF	TGTGCCAGCTCACCCCTTGGACAGCCCACAGATACGCAGTATTTT
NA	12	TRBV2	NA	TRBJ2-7	CASGERDPEQYF	TGTGCCAGTGGCGAAAGGGATCCCGAGCAGTACTTC
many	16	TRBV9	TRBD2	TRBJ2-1	CASSPLGLAGYNEQFF	TGTGCCAGCAGCCCGTTGGGACTAGCGGGTTACAATGAGCAGTTCTTC
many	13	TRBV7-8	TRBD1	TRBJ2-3	CASRPGGLDTQYF	TGTGCCAGCAGGCCAGGGGGCCTAGATACGCAGTATTTT
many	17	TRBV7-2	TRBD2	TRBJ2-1	CASSLALTSDSWGEQFF	TGTGCCAGCAGCTTAGCGCTCACTAGCGACAGTTGGGGTGAGCAGTTCTTC
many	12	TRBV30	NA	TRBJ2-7	CAWSVREYEQYF	TGTGCCTGGAGTGTACGCGAATACGAGCAGTACTTC
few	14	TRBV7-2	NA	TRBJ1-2	CASSPWTANYGYTF	TGTGCCAGCAGCCCCTGGACAGCTAACTATGGCTACACCTTC
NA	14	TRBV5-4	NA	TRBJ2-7	CASSFNEFTYEQYF	TGTGCCAGCAGCTTCAACGAGTTCACCTACGAGCAGTACTTC
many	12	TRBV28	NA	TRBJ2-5	CASSFRWETQYF	TGTGCCAGCAGTTTTAGATGGGAGACCCAGTACTTC
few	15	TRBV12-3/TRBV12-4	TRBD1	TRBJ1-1	CASSFTGVMNTEAFF	TGTGCCAGCAGTTTTACAGGGGTTATGAACACTGAAGCTTTCTTT
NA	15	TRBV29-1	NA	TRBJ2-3	CSVGQGAHSTDTQYF	TGCAGCGTTGGCCAAGGGGCTCATAGCACAGATACGCAGTATTTT
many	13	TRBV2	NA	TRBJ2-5	CGAGTGSQETQYF	TGTGGCGCCGGTACAGGGTCGCAGGAGACCCAGTACTTC
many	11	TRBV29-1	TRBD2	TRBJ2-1	CLAGAYNEQFF	TGCTTAGCGGGTGCCTACAATGAGCAGTTCTTC
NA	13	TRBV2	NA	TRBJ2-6	CASSPSGANVLTF	TGTGCCAGCAGCCCCTCTGGGGCCAACGTCCTGACTTTC
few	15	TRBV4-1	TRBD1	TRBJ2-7	CASSQPGTGSYEQYF	TGCGCCAGCAGCCAACCCGGGACAGGCTCCTACGAGCAGTACTTC
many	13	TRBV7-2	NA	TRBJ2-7	CASSLARPYEQYF	TGTGCCAGCAGCTTAGCACGACCCTACGAGCAGTACTTC
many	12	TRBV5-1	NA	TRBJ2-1	CASSYSSNEQFF	TGCGCCAGCAGCTACTCTAGCAATGAGCAGTTCTTC
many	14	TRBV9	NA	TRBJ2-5	CASSVDPGEETQYF	TGTGCCAGCAGCGTAGATCCAGGGGAAGAGACCCAGTACTTC
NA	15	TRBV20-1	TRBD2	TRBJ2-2	CSARGLAGKAGELFF	TGCAGTGCTAGAGGACTAGCGGGGAAGGCCGGGGAGCTGTTTTTT
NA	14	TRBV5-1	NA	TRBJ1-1	CASSLEEGSTEAFF	TGCGCCAGCAGCTTGGAGGAGGGGAGCACTGAAGCTTTCTTT
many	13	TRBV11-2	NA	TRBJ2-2	CASSLEGVGELFF	TGTGCCAGCAGCTTAGAGGGGGTCGGGGAGCTGTTTTTT
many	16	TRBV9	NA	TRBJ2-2	CASSVVPLTNTGELFF	TGTGCCAGCAGCGTGGTTCCCCTCACGAACACCGGGGAGCTGTTTTTT
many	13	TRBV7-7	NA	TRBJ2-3	CASSLAQADTQYF	TGTGCCAGCAGCTTAGCGCAGGCAGATACGCAGTATTTT
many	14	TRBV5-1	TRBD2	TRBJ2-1	CASRWTSGPNEQFF	TGCGCCAGCAGGTGGACTAGCGGGCCCAATGAGCAGTTCTTC
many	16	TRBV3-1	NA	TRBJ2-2	CASSRPTGKGSGELFF	TGTGCCAGCAGCCGACCCACAGGGAAGGGGTCCGGGGAGCTGTTTTTT
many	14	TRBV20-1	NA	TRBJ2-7	CSARDPDSSYEQYF	TGCAGTGCTAGAGATCCGGATAGCTCCTACGAGCAGTACTTC
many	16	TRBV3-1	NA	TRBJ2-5	CASSQDEPGAGETQYF	TGTGCCAGCAGCCAAGATGAGCCGGGGGCCGGGGAGACCCAGTACTTC
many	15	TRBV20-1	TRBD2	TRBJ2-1	CSARGLAGGFNEQFF	TGCAGTGCTAGAGGACTAGCGGGGGGGTTTAATGAGCAGTTCTTC
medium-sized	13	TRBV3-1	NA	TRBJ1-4	CASSLHPNEKLFF	TGTGCCAGCAGCCTCCACCCTAATGAAAAACTGTTTTTT
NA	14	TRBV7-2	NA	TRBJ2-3	CASSLQAAPDTQYF	TGTGCCAGCAGCTTACAAGCGGCCCCAGATACGCAGTATTTT
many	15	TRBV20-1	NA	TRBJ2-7	CSASKGWGSSYEQYF	TGCAGTGCTAGTAAAGGCTGGGGAAGCTCCTACGAGCAGTACTTC
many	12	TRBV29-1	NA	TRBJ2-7	CSVVGAFYEQYF	TGCAGCGTTGTGGGGGCCTTCTACGAGCAGTACTTC
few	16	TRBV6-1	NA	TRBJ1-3	CASSITGSDSGNTIYF	TGTGCCAGCAGTATAACAGGGAGCGACTCTGGAAACACCATATATTTT
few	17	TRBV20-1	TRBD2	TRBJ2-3	CSAGTSGIAGGTDTQYF	TGCAGTGCTGGAACTAGCGGGATTGCGGGGGGCACAGATACGCAGTATTTT
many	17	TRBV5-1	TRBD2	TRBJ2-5	CASSLRRPGLAEETQYF	TGCGCCAGCAGCTTGAGACGGCCGGGACTAGCTGAAGAGACCCAGTACTTC
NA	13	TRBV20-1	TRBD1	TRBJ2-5	CSASGQGAETQYF	TGCAGTGCTAGTGGTCAGGGGGCAGAGACCCAGTACTTC